The source of this TCR beta chain is a study of T cells in Graves' hyperthyroidism and ophthalmopathy. The V gene's germline CDR1 is LGHNA and CDR2 YNFKEQ. Trimming cost V 4 bases and J 0 bases, with 28 bases left between them. The CDR3 contains 20 residues. In this sample, this clonotype turned up many times. Researchers took RNA transcripts and amplified the TCR beta CDR3 regions from them. A set of HTBI primers served as the primers for a first-round RT-PCR of the TCR CDR3. TCRdb reprocessed the multiplex PCR reads via MiXCR and lists one record per CDR3 protein. The sample yields some 270,000 distinct CDR3 sequences, approximately 24% seen once.

Sequenced sample: blood. The V and J genes are TRBV4-2 and TRBJ2-7, with D possibly matching TRBD2 (10 bases). The TCR comes from a woman aged 40-49 years with Graves' ophthalmopathy. CDR3: CASSPTLGQGTSVSSYEQYF. The DNA of the CDR3 is TGTGCCAGCAGCCCCACACTCGGACAGGGGACTAGCGTCTCCTCCTACGAGCAGTACTTC.